This T cell receptor beta chain was found in a study of CD8 T cells in Susac syndrome. About the research overall: Blood was drawn from Susac syndrome patients while they were therapy-naive, on corticosteroids, or on intravenous immunoglobulin alone. Whole-study findings and limits: That the number of individuals in its TCR sequencing and HLA analysis was relatively small was acknowledged by the study.

RNA totalling about 0.45 to 1 ug underwent reverse transcription with random hexamers. TCRdb used MiXCR to reprocess the immunoSEQ multiplex PCR reads, holding one entry per CDR3 protein. The repertoire holds some 160,000 distinct CDR3 sequences, with about 94% as singletons. CDR1 is MNHEY, CDR2 SMNVEV, per germline (reference sequence). There are 16 residues in the CDR3. V dropped 6 bases and J dropped 9; count of bases not matched to a gene: 15. Points on this clonotype: Its antigen remains unidentified.

The TCR comes from a human donor with Susac syndrome. The J gene is TRBJ2-1, the V gene TRBV27, with 9 bases matching TRBD2. Sequences were obtained from CD4+ T cells from PBMCs. CDR3 sequence reads: CASSSALAGSLSEQFF. As DNA, the CDR3 is TGTGCCAGCAGCTCAGCCCTAGCGGGGAGTTTATCTGAGCAGTTCTTC.